Below are 2 T cell receptor beta chains sequenced from a single sample in a study of OX40 agonist ivuxolimab in advanced cancers. Profiled with immunoSEQ multiplex PCR; TCRdb holds only in-frame clones, not every one. The sample shows nearly 70,000 clones, approximately 80% of them seen only once. The source was CD4+ or CD8+ T cells sorted from blood, collected in a trial of the OX40 agonist ivuxolimab. All receptors come from an adult with an advanced solid tumor such as melanoma, head and neck, liver or kidney cancer.

The rearrangement uses TRBV7-7 and TRBJ2-2; 10 positions match TRBD1. The germline CDR1 and CDR2 sequences are SSHAT and FNYEAQ (reference sequence). This CDR3 comprises 16 residues. The V and J ends lost 3 bases and 0 bases, in that order; junction bases with no gene match: 1. DNA of the CDR3: TGTGCCAGCAGCTTCGGACAGGGGGCGAACACCGGGGAGCTGTTTTTT. This sequence encodes CASSFGQGANTGELFF.

V and J are TRBV18 and TRBJ1-5, with D tentatively TRBD1 (6 bases). This CDR3 has 13 amino acids. Germline CDR1 KGHSH, CDR2 LQKENI. V lost 6 bases and J 5 bases, leaving 11 bases between the germline ends. The CDR3 nucleotides read TGTGCCAGCTCCAAGGACAGCTATCAGCCCCAGCATTTT. Residues: CASSKDSYQPQHF. Complete variable domain (other parts from reference TRBV18 and TRBJ1-5): NAGVMQNPRHLVRRRGQEARLRCSPMKGHSHVYWYRQLPEEGLKFMVYLQKENIIDESGMPKERFSAEFPKEGPSILRIQQVVRGDSAAYFCASSKDSYQPQHFGDGTRLSIL.